These 10 T cell receptor beta chains originate from one sample sequenced in a study of blood T cell repertoires in COVID-19. This table comes from immunoSEQ multiplex PCR, and its TCRdb copy is limited to in-frame clones, with some not included. The table shows some 20,000 clones, with roughly 90% occurring only once. The material sequenced was peripheral blood. Receptor source: a woman in her sixties with active COVID-19.

The sample holds a few counts of this clone. The J gene is TRBJ1-5, the V gene TRBV19; possibly TRBD1 for D (6 bases). The CDR3 loop spans 15 amino acids. From germline, CDR1 is LNHDA and CDR2 SQIVND (reference sequence). The ends were cut back, 6 bases at V and 2 bases at J, with 14 bases in the middle. In nucleotides, the CDR3 is TGTGCCAGTAGGACGACAGGCGAGGGCAATCAGCCCCAGCATTTT. It encodes CASRTTGEGNQPQHF.

In nucleotides, the CDR3 is TGTGCCAGCAGCGAACGGAGTCTAGCGGGGATCCGCGAATCTTCCTACAATGAGCAGTTCTTC. It is translated as CASSERSLAGIRESSYNEQFF. The rearrangement links TRBV21-1 to TRBJ2-1; the table's D call, TRBD2, has no DNA check behind it. TRBV21-1 is recorded as a pseudogene. This CDR3 spans 21 amino acids.

This chain links TRBV4-2 with TRBJ2-3; TRBD2 matches at 7 bases. J was trimmed by 0 bases and V by 1 base; bases with no gene match: 7. Per germline, CDR1 LGHNA and CDR2 YNFKEQ. The CDR3 spans 17 residues. CDR3 in DNA: TGTGCCAGCAGCCAAGCGCGCGGGGGAGTTAGCACAGATACGCAGTATTTT. It encodes CASSQARGGVSTDTQYF.

This clone was picked up one time. The chain uses TRBV7-8 and TRBJ1-5, with 11 bases that match TRBD1. Germline V CDR1 and CDR2: SGHVS, FQNEAQ. The CDR3 is 16 amino acids. V was pared by 5 bases and J by 1 base, with 4 bases of the junction left unmatched. CDR3 bases: TGTGCCAGCAGCCAAGGGACAGGGGGGAGCAATCAGCCCCAGCATTTT. This codes for CASSQGTGGSNQPQHF.

This clone appeared a few times. The chain has TRBV5-6 and TRBJ1-5; tentative D call: TRBD1 (5 bases). Germline V CDR1 and CDR2: SGHDT, YYEEEE. This CDR3 is 13 amino acids long. Trimming left V 4 bases short and J 7 bases short, with 12 bases between. CDR3 nucleotide sequence: TGTGCCAGCAGCCCCGGGCGGGACCAGCCCCAGCATTTT. Translated: CASSPGRDQPQHF.

V gene TRBV11-3 combines with J gene TRBJ2-1; 9 bases match TRBD2. This CDR3 is built from 15 residues. Germline CDR1 is SGHNT and CDR2 is YENEEA. The ends lost 5 bases at V and 6 bases at J; junction bases unmatched: 8. CDR3 DNA: TGTGCCAGCAGCATTACTAGCGGGCTACGCAATGAGCAGTTCTTC. Its translation: CASSITSGLRNEQFF.

This clone was seen just once. This chain links TRBV5-6 with TRBJ1-1, with a weak D call TRBD1 (5 bases). V gave up 3 bases and J gave up 0 bases, with 9 bases separating them. Germline V lookup: CDR1 SGHDT, CDR2 YYEEEE. The CDR3 is 14 residues long. This CDR3 is CASSWGRVNTEAFF. In nucleotides, the CDR3 is TGTGCCAGCAGCTGGGGCAGGGTGAACACTGAAGCTTTCTTT.

V usage is TRBV3-1 (or the pseudogene TRBV3-2) and J usage is TRBJ2-3, with a possible D match to TRBD1 (5 bases). Between the trimmed V and J ends, which lost 3 bases and 0 bases, there was a span of 10 bases. There are 15 residues in the CDR3. CDR1 is LGHDT and CDR2 is YNNKEL in the germline V gene (reference sequence). CDR3 sequence (DNA): TGTGCCAGCAGCCACTACAGGTCTAGCACAGATACGCAGTATTTT. This sequence encodes CASSHYRSSTDTQYF.

The chain has TRBV7-8 and TRBJ2-7; D may be TRBD1 (6 bases). From germline, CDR1 is SGHVS and CDR2 FQNEAQ. V was pared by 1 base and J by 2 bases, with 15 bases between. CDR3 length equals 16 residues. The CDR3: CASSLVDRSTPYEQYF. The CDR3 region has the DNA TGTGCCAGCAGCTTAGTAGACAGGTCCACGCCCTACGAGCAGTACTTC.

The chain uses TRBV2 and TRBJ1-5; the match to TRBD1 covers 9 bases. V lost 7 bases to trimming and J lost 4 bases; unmatched junction nucleotides: 5. This CDR3 has 14 residues. The V gene's germline CDR1 is SNHLY and CDR2 FYNNEI. The CDR3 coding sequence is TGTGCCAGCAACCTGGACAGGGGTAATCAGCCCCAGCATTTT. Translation: CASNLDRGNQPQHF. The full variable domain, its missing parts supplied by reference TRBV2 and TRBJ1-5, is EPEVTQTPSHQVTQMGQEVILRCVPISNHLYFYWYRQILGQKVEFLVSFYNNEISEKSEIFDDQFSVERPDGSNFTLKIRSTKLEDSAMYFCASNLDRGNQPQHFGDGTRLSIL.